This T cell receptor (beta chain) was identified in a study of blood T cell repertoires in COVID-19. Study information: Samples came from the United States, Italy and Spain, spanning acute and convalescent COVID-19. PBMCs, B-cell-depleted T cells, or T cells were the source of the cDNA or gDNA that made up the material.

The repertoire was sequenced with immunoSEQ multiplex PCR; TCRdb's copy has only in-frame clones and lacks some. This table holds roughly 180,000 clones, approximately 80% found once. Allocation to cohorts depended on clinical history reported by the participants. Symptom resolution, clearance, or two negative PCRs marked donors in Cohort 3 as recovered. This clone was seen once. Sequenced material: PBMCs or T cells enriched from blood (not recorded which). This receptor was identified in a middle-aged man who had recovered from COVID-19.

The CDR3 sequence: CAISETGESSGANVLTF. DNA of the CDR3: TGTGCCATCAGTGAGACAGGGGAGAGCTCTGGGGCCAACGTCCTGACTTTC. The V and J genes are TRBV10-3 and TRBJ2-6; 7 bases are shared with TRBD1. The CDR3 has 17 amino acids. V was pared by 2 bases and J by 0 bases, with 4 bases of the junction left unmatched. Germline CDR1 ENHRY, CDR2 SYGVKD.